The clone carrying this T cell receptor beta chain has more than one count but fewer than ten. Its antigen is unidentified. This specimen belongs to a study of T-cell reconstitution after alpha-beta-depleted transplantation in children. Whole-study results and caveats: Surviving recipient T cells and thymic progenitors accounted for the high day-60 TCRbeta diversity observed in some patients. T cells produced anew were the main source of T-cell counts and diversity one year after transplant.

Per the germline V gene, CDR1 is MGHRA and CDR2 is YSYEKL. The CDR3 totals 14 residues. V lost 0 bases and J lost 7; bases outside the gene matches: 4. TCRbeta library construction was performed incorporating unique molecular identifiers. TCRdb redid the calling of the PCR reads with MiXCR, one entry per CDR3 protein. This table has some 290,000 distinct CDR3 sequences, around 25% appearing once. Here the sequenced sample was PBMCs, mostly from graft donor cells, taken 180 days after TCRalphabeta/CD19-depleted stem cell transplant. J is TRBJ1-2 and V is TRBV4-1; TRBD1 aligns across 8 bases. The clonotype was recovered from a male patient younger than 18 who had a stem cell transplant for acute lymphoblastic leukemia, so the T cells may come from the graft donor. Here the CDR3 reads CASSQDGQGGGYTF. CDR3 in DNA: TGCGCCAGCAGCCAAGACGGACAGGGCGGTGGCTACACCTTC.